Listed here is a single T cell receptor (beta chain). At one end the junction does not follow the germline gene, possibly because of a read error. These data come from a study of blood T cell repertoires in COVID-19. Study in general: Sources were T cells, B-cell-depleted T cells, or PBMCs; the material itself was cDNA or gDNA.

Original processing notes: Scientists estimated how many nucleated cells there were by amplifying reference gene primers. The protocol was immunoSEQ multiplex PCR, while the TCRdb copy is restricted to in-frame clones and leaves out a portion. The V and J calls and clone size were taken over from that table, and D and trimming were inferred from the DNA. In the table there are over 400,000 clones, roughly nine tenths of which are singletons. The CDR3 has 14 amino acids. Looked up from germline, CDR1 is SGHNT and CDR2 is YENEEA. Participants' reported clinical history set cohort assignment. The study counted Cohort 3 donors as recovered given two negative PCRs, clearance, or symptom resolution.

The V gene is TRBV11-3, the J gene TRBJ2-3; TRBD2 might be the D (6 bases). Material: PBMCs or T cells enriched from blood (not recorded which). The clonotype was recovered from a woman aged 55-70 years who had recovered from COVID-19. The CDR3 DNA is TGTGCCAGCAGCCTAGAGGCGGCTAGCGAGACGCAGTATTTT. Its translation: CASSLEAASETQYF. Full variable domain (missing parts from reference TRBV11-3 and TRBJ2-3): EAGVVQSPRYKIIEKKQPVAFWCNPISGHNTLYWYLQNLGQGPELLIRYENEEAVDDSQLPKDRFSAERLKGVDSTLKIQPAELGDSAVYLCASSLEAASETQYFGPGTRLTVL.